This TCR beta chain was sequenced for a study of OX40 agonist ivuxolimab in advanced cancers. The wider study: Patients treated during dose escalation were battling hepatocellular carcinoma, melanoma, renal cell or head and neck cancer.

The repertoire was sequenced with immunoSEQ multiplex PCR; TCRdb's copy has only in-frame clones and lacks some. In the table there are 45,000 to 50,000 clones, roughly 77% of which are singletons. This clone was found a few times. Trimming took off 1 base at V and 6 bases at J, with 18 bases between the two ends. The CDR3 spans 16 residues. Germline V CDR1 and CDR2: MGHRA, YSYEKL. The source was CD4+ or CD8+ T cells sorted from blood, collected in a trial of the OX40 agonist ivuxolimab. This TCR was recovered from an adult with an advanced solid tumor such as melanoma, head and neck, liver or kidney cancer. The rearrangement links TRBV4-1 to TRBJ1-2; no clear D gene. In DNA form, the CDR3 reads TGCGCCAGCAGCCAAGTACTACAGCGGGGTGTCCATGGCTACACCTTC. Encoded protein: CASSQVLQRGVHGYTF.